The 15 T cell receptor beta chains given below trace back to one sample, sequenced in a study of T cells in Graves' hyperthyroidism and ophthalmopathy. Researchers took RNA transcripts and amplified the TCR beta CDR3 regions from them. An initial round of RT-PCR targeting the TCR CDR3 relied on the HTBI primer set. From the multiplex PCR reads, TCRdb called clonotypes with MiXCR, one entry per CDR3 protein. Here the sample spans 450,000 to 700,000 distinct CDR3 sequences, just over 45% being singletons. Sequences were obtained from peripheral blood or thyroid tissue (not recorded which). These receptors all come from an adult woman with Graves' disease, either hyperthyroidism or ophthalmopathy (not recorded which).

In this sample, this clonotype turned up many times. The V and J genes are TRBV4-1 and TRBJ2-7; 7 nucleotides align to TRBD2. The CDR3 loop spans 18 amino acids. V lost 1 base, J lost 6 bases, and 18 bases stayed unmatched. Germline values: CDR1 MGHRA, CDR2 YSYEKL. The CDR3 bases are TGCGCCAGCAGCCAAGCCGGCGGGAAGTCGCGGGGAGGGCTCGAGCAGTACTTC. Translation gives CASSQAGGKSRGGLEQYF.

This clonotype was counted ten times or more. The chain is built from TRBV29-1 and TRBJ2-7; 8 bases agree with TRBD1. The CDR3 totals 17 residues. Looked up from germline, CDR1 is SQVTM and CDR2 is ANQGSEA. The V and J ends lost 7 bases and 4 bases, in that order; junction bases with no gene match: 21. CDR3 DNA sequence: TGCAGCGCCGAGATCCCCACCCCCACAGGGGGTAGGTACGAGCAGTACTTC. Translated, it gives CSAEIPTPTGGRYEQYF.

A note on this clonotype: This clone may be a read error of a much larger clone one base away. This sequence joins TRBV10-3 and TRBJ2-6; possible D gene TRBD1, 5 bases. The CDR3 loop spans 15 amino acids. CDR1 is ENHRY, CDR2 SYGVKD, per germline. Trimming stripped 6 bases from V and 2 bases from J, with 11 bases between. The CDR3 here is CAIRPQGTGANVLTF. The CDR3 coding sequence is TGTGCCATCAGACCCCAGGGAACTGGGGCCAACGTCCTGACTTTC.

The V gene is TRBV5-1, the J gene TRBJ1-1; no clear D. V shed 4 bases and J shed 10 bases, with 5 bases lying between them. This CDR3 comprises 9 residues. From germline, CDR1 is SGHRS and CDR2 YFSETQ. CDR3 protein: CASSRGAFF. CDR3 DNA: TGCGCCAGCAGCCGGGGAGCTTTCTTT. The full variable domain, its missing parts supplied by reference TRBV5-1 and TRBJ1-1, is KAGVTQTPRYLIKTRGQQVTLSCSPISGHRSVSWYQQTPGQGLQFLFEYFSETQRNKGNFPGRFSGRQFSNSRSEMNVSTLELGDSALYLCASSRGAFFGQGTRLTVV.

The chain joins TRBV12-3 or TRBV12-4 to TRBJ1-5, with D possibly matching TRBD1 (5 bases). This CDR3 comprises 14 residues. Trimming removed 6 bases at V and 5 bases at J, with 14 bases between. The chain's CDR3 is CASSSMGRDQPQHF. The CDR3 region has the DNA TGTGCCAGCAGCTCCATGGGGCGGGATCAGCCCCAGCATTTT.

The chain carries TRBV10-3 and TRBJ1-2, with 7 bases matching TRBD1. The V and J ends lost 0 bases and 5 bases, in that order; junction bases with no gene match: 6. The CDR3 totals 15 residues. The germline CDR1 and CDR2 sequences are ENHRY and SYGVKD. CDR3: CAISESRDSYYGYTF. The CDR3 nucleotides read TGTGCCATCAGTGAGTCGCGGGACAGCTATTATGGCTACACCTTC.

This clonotype was seen repeatedly, ten times or more. V and J are TRBV2 and TRBJ2-7; TRBD1 aligns across 8 bases. Looked up from germline, CDR1 is SNHLY and CDR2 is FYNNEI. The CDR3 is 14 residues long. With 7 bases clipped from V and 7 bases from J, the junction kept 12 bases outside the gene matches. Here the CDR3 reads CASKLGRGLWEQYF. In nucleotides, the CDR3 is TGTGCCAGCAAATTAGGCAGGGGGCTGTGGGAGCAGTACTTC.

DNA for the CDR3: TGTGCCGAAAGGGAGTGGGGGATGATGCCCCAGCATTTT. This encodes CAEREWGMMPQHF. This chain joins TRBV10-3 and TRBJ1-5, with TRBD1 as a possible D gene (5 bases). V was pared by 11 bases and J by 9 bases, with 20 bases between. The CDR3 runs 13 residues. Germline V gives CDR1 ENHRY, CDR2 SYGVKD.

The chain links TRBV29-1 to TRBJ1-1, with a weak D call TRBD1 (6 bases). The ends were cut back, 8 bases at V and 0 bases at J, with 13 bases in the middle. This CDR3 has 13 residues. Germline-derived CDR1 and CDR2 are SQVTM and ANQGSEA. As DNA, the CDR3 is TGCAGCACCCTGGACAGCGTGAACACTGAAGCTTTCTTT. Protein: CSTLDSVNTEAFF.

Many counts were recorded for this clonotype. In nucleotides, the CDR3 is TGTGCCAGCAGCTCCCGGTGGGGACAGTCGAACACCGGGGAGCTGTTTTTT. Translated: CASSSRWGQSNTGELFF. This chain links TRBV7-8 with TRBJ2-2; 7 positions agree with TRBD1. Germline-derived CDR1 and CDR2 are SGHVS and FQNEAQ. V shed 4 bases, J shed 0 bases, and the junction held 8 bases outside the gene matches. CDR3 length equals 17 residues.

The chain is built from TRBV2 and TRBJ2-5; perhaps D is TRBD1 or TRBD2 (5 bases each). This CDR3 comprises 14 residues. Germline CDR1 SNHLY, CDR2 FYNNEI. The ends were cut back, 9 bases at V and 5 bases at J, with 19 bases in the middle. The chain's CDR3 is CASWGTGLQETQYF. CDR3 nucleotides: TGTGCCAGTTGGGGGACGGGGCTACAGGAGACCCAGTACTTC.

The rearrangement joins TRBV5-6 to TRBJ1-6; D gene uncertain. The CDR3 has 15 residues. Per the germline V gene, CDR1 is SGHDT and CDR2 is YYEEEE. The V gene lost 3 bases and the J gene lost 5 bases, with 12 bases spanning the gap. As DNA, the CDR3 is TGTGCCAGCAGCTCCGTCGGACGGAATAATTCACCCCTCCACTTT. Translated, it gives CASSSVGRNNSPLHF.

This clonotype was observed at least ten times. The chain joins TRBV7-2 to TRBJ1-2; the match to TRBD1 covers 7 bases. There are 13 residues in the CDR3. The V and J ends lost 3 bases and 7 bases, in that order; junction bases with no gene match: 5. CDR1 SGHTA and CDR2 FQGNSA come from the germline V gene. The CDR3 sequence is CASSLDRRGGYTF. CDR3 nucleotides: TGTGCCAGCAGCTTGGACAGGAGGGGTGGCTACACCTTC.

The V call is TRBV7-3, the J call TRBJ2-3, with D tentatively TRBD1 or TRBD2 (5 bases each). The CDR3 has 13 amino acids. Germline V gives CDR1 SGHTA, CDR2 FQGTGA. Deletions cut 5 bases from V and 5 bases from J, with 11 bases between. For the CDR3, the DNA is TGTGCCAGCAGCCCGGGGACCCGAGATACGCAGTATTTT. Amino acid sequence: CASSPGTRDTQYF.

V and J are TRBV9 and TRBJ1-2; 10 positions match TRBD1. This CDR3 spans 18 amino acids. Germline trimming cut 3 bases from V and 8 bases from J; bases unmatched to any gene: 19. From germline, CDR1 is SGDLS and CDR2 YYNGEE. The CDR3 DNA sequence: TGTGCCAGCAGCGCCCAGCCCTGGGGGACAGGGGCCTCCCGCGGCTACACCTTC. Protein sequence: CASSAQPWGTGASRGYTF.